The clone carrying this T cell receptor (beta chain) was picked up many times. Antigen unknown. This CDR3 is built from 15 residues. Germline V gene data show CDR1 as SGHDT and CDR2 as YYEEEE. V dropped 2 bases and J dropped 1; count of bases not matched to a gene: 6. The cDNA came from 5'RACE with 10-nucleotide random UMIs. In TCRdb, the 5' RACE reads were re-called with MiXCR into one record per CDR3 protein. The sample includes about 50,000 distinct CDR3 sequences, about 5.6% of them seen just once. The sorted-subset TCR libraries were prepared using 800,000 to 1,000,000 CD4+ or CD8+ T cells as the starting material. This sample is part of a study of neurological immune-mediated disorders. Study observations and caveats: The phylogenetic placement of 18 of 34 multiple sclerosis patients' repertoires in one related-CDR3 cluster constitutes a possible signature.

The TCR originated in a woman between 18 and 29 years old with multiple sclerosis. Sample: CD4+ T cells from blood. The rearrangement joins TRBV5-6 to TRBJ2-7, with 7 bases aligning to TRBD1. CDR3 sequence: CASSFARDRSYEQYF. The CDR3 nucleotides are TGTGCCAGCAGCTTCGCCCGGGACAGATCCTACGAGCAGTACTTC.